This T cell receptor beta chain originates from a study of T cell responses to AZD1222 COVID-19 vaccine. Study-level results: Among spike-specific TCRs, nearly half reportedly target unmutated variant regions. Baseline antibody screening turned up just a handful of seropositive AZD1222 recipients.

The germline V and J ends were trimmed by 2 bases and 2 bases, with 12 bases remaining between them. The CDR3 sequence is 15 residues long. Germline values: CDR1 SGHAT, CDR2 FQNNGV. Concerning this clone: Antigen unknown.

The repertoire was sequenced with immunoSEQ multiplex PCR; TCRdb's copy has only in-frame clones and lacks some. The sample includes some 160,000 clones, 85% to 95% seen only once; the top ten take over 0.8%. The material was peripheral blood, obtained on day 0 of AZD1222 vaccination. V usage is TRBV11-2 and J usage is TRBJ1-2; D uncertain. This clonotype was sampled from an adult in good health. Here the CDR3 reads CASSLPSAGNYGYTF. CDR3 nucleotides: TGTGCCAGCAGCTTACCGTCAGCTGGAAACTATGGCTACACCTTC.